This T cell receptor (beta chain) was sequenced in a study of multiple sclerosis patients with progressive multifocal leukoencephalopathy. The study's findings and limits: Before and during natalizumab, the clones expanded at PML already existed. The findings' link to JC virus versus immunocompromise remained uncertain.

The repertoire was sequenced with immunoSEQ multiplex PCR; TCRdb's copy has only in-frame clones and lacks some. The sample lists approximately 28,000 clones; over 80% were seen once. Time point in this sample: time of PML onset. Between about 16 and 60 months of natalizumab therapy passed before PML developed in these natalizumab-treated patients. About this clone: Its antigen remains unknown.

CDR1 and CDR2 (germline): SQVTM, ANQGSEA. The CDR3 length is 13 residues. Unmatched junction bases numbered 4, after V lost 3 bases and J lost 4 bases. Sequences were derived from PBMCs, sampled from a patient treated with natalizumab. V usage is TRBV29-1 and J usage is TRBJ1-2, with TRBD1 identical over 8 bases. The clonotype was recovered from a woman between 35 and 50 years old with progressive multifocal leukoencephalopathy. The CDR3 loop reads CSVDQTGVYGYTF. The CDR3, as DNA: TGCAGCGTTGACCAGACAGGGGTCTATGGCTACACCTTC. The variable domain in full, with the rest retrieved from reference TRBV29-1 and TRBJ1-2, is SAVISQKPSRDICQRGTSLTIQCQVDSQVTMMFWYRQQPGQSLTLIATANQGSEATYESGFVIDKFPISRPNLTFSTLTVSNMSPEDSSIYLCSVDQTGVYGYTFGSGTRLTVV.